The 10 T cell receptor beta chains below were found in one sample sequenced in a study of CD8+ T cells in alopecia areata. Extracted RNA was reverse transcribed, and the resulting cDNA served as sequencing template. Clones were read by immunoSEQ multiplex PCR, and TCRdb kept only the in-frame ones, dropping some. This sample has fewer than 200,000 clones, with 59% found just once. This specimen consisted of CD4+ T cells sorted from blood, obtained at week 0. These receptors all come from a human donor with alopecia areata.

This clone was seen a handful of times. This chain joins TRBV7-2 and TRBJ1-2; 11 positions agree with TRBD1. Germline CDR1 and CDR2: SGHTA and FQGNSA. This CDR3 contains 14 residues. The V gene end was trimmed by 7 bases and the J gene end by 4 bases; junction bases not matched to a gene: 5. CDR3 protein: CASIGTGGAYGYTF. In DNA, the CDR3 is TGTGCCAGCATCGGGACAGGGGGGGCCTATGGCTACACCTTC.

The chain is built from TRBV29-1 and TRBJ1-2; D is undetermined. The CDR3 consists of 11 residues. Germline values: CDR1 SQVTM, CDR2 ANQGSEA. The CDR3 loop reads CSVKMGYGYTF. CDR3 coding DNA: TGCAGTGTCAAAATGGGATATGGCTACACCTTC.

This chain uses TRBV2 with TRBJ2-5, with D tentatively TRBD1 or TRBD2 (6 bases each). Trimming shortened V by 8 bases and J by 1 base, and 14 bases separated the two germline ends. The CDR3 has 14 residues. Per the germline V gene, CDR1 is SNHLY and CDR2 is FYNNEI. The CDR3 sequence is CASGGGTVQETQYF. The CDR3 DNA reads TGTGCCAGCGGGGGCGGGACCGTCCAAGAGACCCAGTACTTC.

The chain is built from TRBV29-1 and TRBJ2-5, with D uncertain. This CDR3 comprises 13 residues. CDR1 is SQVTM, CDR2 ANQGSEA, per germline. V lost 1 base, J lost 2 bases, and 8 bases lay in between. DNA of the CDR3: TGCAGCGTTGAAGTCCACCGACAAGAGACCCAGTACTTC. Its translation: CSVEVHRQETQYF.

CDR3 sequence: CASSEEVGGWGEKLFF. The DNA for the CDR3 is TGTGCCAGCAGCGAGGAAGTAGGGGGTTGGGGTGAAAAACTGTTTTTT. The V gene is TRBV9, the J gene TRBJ1-4; D is possibly TRBD1 (6 bases). CDR3 size: 16 residues. Germline loops: CDR1 SGDLS, CDR2 YYNGEE. V was shortened by 3 bases and J by 7 bases, with 19 bases between the two germline ends.

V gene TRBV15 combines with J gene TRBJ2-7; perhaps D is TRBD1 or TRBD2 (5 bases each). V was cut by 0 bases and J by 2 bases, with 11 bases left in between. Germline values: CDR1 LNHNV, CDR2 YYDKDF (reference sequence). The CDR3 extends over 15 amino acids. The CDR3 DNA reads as TGTGCCACCAGCAGAGAGAGGGGACGGACCTACGAGCAGTACTTC. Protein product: CATSRERGRTYEQYF. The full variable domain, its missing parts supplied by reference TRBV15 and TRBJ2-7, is DAMVIQNPRYQVTQFGKPVTLSCSQTLNHNVMYWYQQKSSQAPKLLFHYYDKDFNNEADTPDNFQSRRPNTSFCFLDIRSPGLGDTAMYLCATSRERGRTYEQYFGPGTRLTVT.

The CDR3 here is CASSPDLAQYF. DNA of the CDR3: TGTGCCAGCAGCCCGGACCTAGCTCAGTACTTC. The genes are TRBV2 and TRBJ2-5, with a possible D match to TRBD2 (5 bases). The CDR3 has 11 residues. Germline CDR1 is SNHLY and CDR2 is FYNNEI. V was pared by 6 bases and J by 11 bases, with 13 bases between.

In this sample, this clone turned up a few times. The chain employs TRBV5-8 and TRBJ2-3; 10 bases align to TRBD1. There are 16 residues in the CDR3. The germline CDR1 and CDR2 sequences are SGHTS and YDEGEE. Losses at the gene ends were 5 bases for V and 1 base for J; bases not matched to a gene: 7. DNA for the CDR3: TGTGCCAGCAGGACGAGACAGGGGGCAGGCACAGATACGCAGTATTTT. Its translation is CASRTRQGAGTDTQYF.

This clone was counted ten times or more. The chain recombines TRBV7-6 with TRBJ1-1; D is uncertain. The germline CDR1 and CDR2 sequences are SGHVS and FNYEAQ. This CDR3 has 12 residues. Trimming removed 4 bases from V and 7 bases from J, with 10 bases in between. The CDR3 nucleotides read TGTGCCAGCAGCTCCTACCGTAGTGAAGCTTTCTTT. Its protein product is CASSSYRSEAFF. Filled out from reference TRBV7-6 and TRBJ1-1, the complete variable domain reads GAGVSQSPRYKVTKRGQDVALRCDPISGHVSLYWYRQALGQGPEFLTYFNYEAQQDKSGLPNDRFSAERPEGSISTLTIQRTEQRDSAMYRCASSSYRSEAFFGQGTRLTVV.

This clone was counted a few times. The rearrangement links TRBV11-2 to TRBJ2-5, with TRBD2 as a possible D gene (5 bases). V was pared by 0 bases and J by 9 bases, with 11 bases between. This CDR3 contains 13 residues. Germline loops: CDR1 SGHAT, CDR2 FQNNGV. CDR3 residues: CASSLDGGGSQYF. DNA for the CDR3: TGTGCCAGCAGCTTAGATGGCGGCGGGTCCCAGTACTTC.